Listed below are T cell receptor beta chains from one sample, sequenced in a study of neurological immune-mediated disorders. MiXCR, run by TCRdb on the 5' RACE reads, gives a single entry per CDR3 protein. The table shows about 46,000 distinct CDR3 sequences, with around 4% occurring only once. Material for sequencing was PBMCs. The receptors originated from a woman in her sixties or seventies with multiple sclerosis. Both conserved end residues are part of each CDR3. The order of the fields is D gene, V gene, J gene, clone size, CDR3 protein, CDR3 DNA. D genes are given only for firm matches. Where a row states a size, it is once, few, many or the class of an expanded clone; other rows omit it.

D: TRBD2; V: TRBV20-1; J: TRBJ2-7; size: many; CDR3: CSVRGTSAYEQYF; DNA: TGCAGTGTCCGGGGGACTAGCGCTTACGAGCAGTACTTC
D: -; V: TRBV7-2; J: TRBJ2-5; size: -; CDR3: CASRTYQETQYF; DNA: TGTGCCAGCAGGACGTACCAAGAGACCCAGTACTTC
D: -; V: TRBV15; J: TRBJ1-4; size: many; CDR3: CATSRDREDTKLFF; DNA: TGTGCCACCAGCAGAGACCGGGAGGACACAAAACTGTTTTTT
D: -; V: TRBV7-2; J: TRBJ2-7; size: -; CDR3: CASSPETGAPGEQYF; DNA: TGTGCCAGCAGCCCGGAGACCGGGGCACCGGGCGAGCAGTACTTC
D: TRBD1; V: TRBV18; J: TRBJ1-3; size: -; CDR3: CASSLADRAGNTIYF; DNA: TGTGCCAGCTCACTGGCCGACAGGGCTGGAAACACCATATATTTT
D: -; V: TRBV28; J: TRBJ1-2; size: many; CDR3: CASSLSGDYNYGYTF; DNA: TGTGCCAGCAGTTTATCAGGGGATTATAACTATGGCTACACCTTC
D: -; V: TRBV7-2; J: TRBJ2-1; size: many; CDR3: CASSLRMRGSNEQFF; DNA: TGTGCCAGCAGCTTAAGGATGCGGGGCTCCAATGAGCAGTTCTTC
D: -; V: TRBV5-1; J: TRBJ2-5; size: few; CDR3: CASSLEERQETQYF; DNA: TGCGCCAGCAGCTTAGAAGAGAGGCAAGAGACCCAGTACTTC
D: -; V: TRBV5-4; J: TRBJ1-1; size: -; CDR3: CASRTQVGYTEAFF; DNA: TGTGCCAGCAGGACACAGGTTGGTTACACTGAAGCTTTCTTT
D: -; V: TRBV7-6; J: TRBJ1-1; size: many; CDR3: CASSLDPGDTEAFF; DNA: TGTGCCAGCAGCTTAGATCCGGGGGACACTGAAGCTTTCTTT
D: TRBD2; V: TRBV7-8; J: TRBJ2-1; size: many; CDR3: CASSPTSGHNEQFF; DNA: TGTGCCAGCAGCCCGACTAGCGGCCACAATGAGCAGTTCTTC
D: -; V: TRBV7-7; J: TRBJ2-2; size: many; CDR3: CASSSHMNTGELFF; DNA: TGTGCTAGCAGCTCCCACATGAACACCGGGGAGCTGTTTTTT
D: -; V: TRBV20-1; J: TRBJ2-3; size: many; CDR3: CSAIPGETQYF; DNA: TGCAGTGCCATCCCGGGCGAGACGCAGTATTTT